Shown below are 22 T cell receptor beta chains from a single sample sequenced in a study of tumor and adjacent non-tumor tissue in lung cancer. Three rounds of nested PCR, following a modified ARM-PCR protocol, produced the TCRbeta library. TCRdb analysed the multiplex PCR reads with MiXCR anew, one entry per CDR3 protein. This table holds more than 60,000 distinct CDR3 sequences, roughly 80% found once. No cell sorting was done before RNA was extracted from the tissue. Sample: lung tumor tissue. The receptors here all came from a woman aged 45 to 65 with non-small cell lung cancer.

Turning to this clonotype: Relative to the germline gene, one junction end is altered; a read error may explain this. CDR3 region: CASSLASAGYGYTF. The CDR3 DNA is TGTGCCAGCAGCTTAGCGTCGGCGGGCTATGGCTACACTTTC. This rearrangement joins TRBV7-8 to TRBJ1-2; D is unclear. The CDR3 contains 14 residues. Germline V CDR1 and CDR2: SGHVS, FQNEAQ.

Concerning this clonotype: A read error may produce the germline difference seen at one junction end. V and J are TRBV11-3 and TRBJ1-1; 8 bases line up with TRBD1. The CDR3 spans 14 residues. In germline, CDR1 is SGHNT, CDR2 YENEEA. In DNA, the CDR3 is TGTGTCAACAGCCCCGACAGGGGAGACACTGAAGCTTTATTT. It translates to CVNSPDRGDTEALF. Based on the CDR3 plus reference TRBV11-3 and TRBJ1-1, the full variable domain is EAGVVQSPRYKIIEKKQPVAFWCNPISGHNTLYWYLQNLGQGPELLIRYENEEAVDDSQLPKDRFSAERLKGVDSTLKIQPAELGDSAVYLCVNSPDRGDTEALFGQGTRLTVV.

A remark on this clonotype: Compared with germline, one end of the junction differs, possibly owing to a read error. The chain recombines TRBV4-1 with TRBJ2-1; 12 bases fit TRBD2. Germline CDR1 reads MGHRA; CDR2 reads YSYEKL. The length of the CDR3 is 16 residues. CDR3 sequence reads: CASIQPPGLAGNDQFF. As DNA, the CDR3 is TGTGCCAGCATCCAACCACCGGGACTAGCGGGCAATGATCAGTTCTTC.

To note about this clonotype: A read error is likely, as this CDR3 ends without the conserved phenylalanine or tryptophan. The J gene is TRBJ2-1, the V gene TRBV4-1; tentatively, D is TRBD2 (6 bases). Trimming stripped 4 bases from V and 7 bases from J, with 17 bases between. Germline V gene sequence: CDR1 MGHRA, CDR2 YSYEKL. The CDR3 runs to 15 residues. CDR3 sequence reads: CASSPDRGSSNEQFL. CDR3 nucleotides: TGCGCCAGCAGCCCCGACCGGGGGAGCTCTAATGAGCAGTTCTTA.

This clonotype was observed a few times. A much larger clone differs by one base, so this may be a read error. The CDR3 nucleotides read TGTGCCAGCAACGGCCGACCTAGCGGCCCATACGAGCAGTACTTC. Amino acids: CASNGRPSGPYEQYF. V is TRBV14 and J is TRBJ2-7, with 7 bases fitting TRBD2. This CDR3 comprises 15 residues. Germline V CDR1 and CDR2: SGHDN, FVKESK. Trimming removed 7 bases from V and 4 bases from J; junction bases left unmatched: 13.

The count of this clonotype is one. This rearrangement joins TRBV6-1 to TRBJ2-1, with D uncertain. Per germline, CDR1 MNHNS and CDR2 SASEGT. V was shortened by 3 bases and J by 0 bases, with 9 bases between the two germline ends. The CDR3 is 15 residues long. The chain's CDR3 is CASSDKPDSYNEQFF. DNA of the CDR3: TGTGCCAGCAGTGATAAACCAGACTCCTACAATGAGCAGTTCTTC.

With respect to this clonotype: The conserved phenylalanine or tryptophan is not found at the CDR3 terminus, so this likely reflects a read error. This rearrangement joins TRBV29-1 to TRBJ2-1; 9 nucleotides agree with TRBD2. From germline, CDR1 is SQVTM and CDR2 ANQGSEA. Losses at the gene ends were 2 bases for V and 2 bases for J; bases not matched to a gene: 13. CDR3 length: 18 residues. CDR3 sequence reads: CSVEKGGTSRMTYNEQFL. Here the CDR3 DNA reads TGCAGCGTTGAAAAGGGGGGGACTAGCAGGATGACCTACAATGAGCAGTTCTTG.

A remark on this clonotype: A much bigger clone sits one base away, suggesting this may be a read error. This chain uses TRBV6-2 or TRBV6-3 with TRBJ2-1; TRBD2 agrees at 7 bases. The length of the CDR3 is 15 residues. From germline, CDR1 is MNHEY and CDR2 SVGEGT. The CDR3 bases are TGTGCCAGCAGGATAGCGGGTCACCCCTACGATGAGCACTTCTTC. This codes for CASRIAGHPYDEHFF.

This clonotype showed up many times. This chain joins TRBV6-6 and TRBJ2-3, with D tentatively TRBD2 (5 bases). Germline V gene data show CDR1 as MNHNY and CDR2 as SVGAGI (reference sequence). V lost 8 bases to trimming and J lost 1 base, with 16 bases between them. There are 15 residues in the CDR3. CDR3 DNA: TGTGCCAGCGGATATAGAGACTACCGCACAGATACGCAGTATTTT. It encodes CASGYRDYRTDTQYF.

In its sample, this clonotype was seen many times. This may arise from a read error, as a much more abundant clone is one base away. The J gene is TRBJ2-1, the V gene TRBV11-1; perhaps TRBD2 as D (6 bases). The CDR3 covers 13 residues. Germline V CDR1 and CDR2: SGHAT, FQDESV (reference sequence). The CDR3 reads CASSAADYNEQIF. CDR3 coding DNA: TGTGCCAGCAGCGCCGCGGACTACAATGAGCAGATCTTC.

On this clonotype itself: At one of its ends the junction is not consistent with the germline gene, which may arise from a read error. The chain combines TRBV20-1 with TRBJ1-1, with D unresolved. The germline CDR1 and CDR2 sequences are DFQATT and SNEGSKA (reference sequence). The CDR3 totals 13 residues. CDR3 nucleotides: TGCACTGCTAGAAGATGGTCGGACACTGAAGCTTTCTTT. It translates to CTARRWSDTEAFF.

The CDR3: CASSGRESSNVLTF. The CDR3 DNA reads as TGTGCCAGCAGTGGAAGGGAAAGTTCCAACGTCCTGACTTTC. This rearrangement joins TRBV6-1 to TRBJ2-6; D is ambiguous. With 4 bases removed from V and 8 bases from J, the gap between germline ends came to 12 bases. Germline CDR1 is MNHNS and CDR2 is SASEGT. CDR3 length equals 14 residues.

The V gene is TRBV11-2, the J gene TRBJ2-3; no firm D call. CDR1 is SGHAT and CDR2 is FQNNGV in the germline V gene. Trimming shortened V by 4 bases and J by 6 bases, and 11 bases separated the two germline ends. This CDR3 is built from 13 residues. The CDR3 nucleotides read TGTGCCAGCAGCTCTACCCAACTTGATACGCAGTATTTT. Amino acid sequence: CASSSTQLDTQYF.

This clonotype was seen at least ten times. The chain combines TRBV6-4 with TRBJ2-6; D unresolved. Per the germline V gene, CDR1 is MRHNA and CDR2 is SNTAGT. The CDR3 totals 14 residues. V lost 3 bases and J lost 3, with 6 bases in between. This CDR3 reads CASSEDFGANVLTF. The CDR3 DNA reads TGTGCCAGCAGTGAAGACTTTGGGGCCAACGTCCTGACTTTC.

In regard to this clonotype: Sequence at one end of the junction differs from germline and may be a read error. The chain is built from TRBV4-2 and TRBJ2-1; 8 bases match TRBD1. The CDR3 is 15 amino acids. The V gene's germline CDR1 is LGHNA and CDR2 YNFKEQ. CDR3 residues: CASSQDWTGNNEESF. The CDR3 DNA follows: TGTGCCAGCAGCCAAGATTGGACAGGGAACAATGAGGAGTCCTTC.

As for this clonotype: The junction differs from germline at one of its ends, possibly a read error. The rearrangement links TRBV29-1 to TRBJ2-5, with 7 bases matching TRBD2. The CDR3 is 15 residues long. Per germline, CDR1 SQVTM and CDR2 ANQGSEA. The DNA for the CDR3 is TGCAGAGTTGCTAAAGGGACTGGCGGGGGTGGGTCCCAGTACTTC. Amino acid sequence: CRVAKGTGGGGSQYF.

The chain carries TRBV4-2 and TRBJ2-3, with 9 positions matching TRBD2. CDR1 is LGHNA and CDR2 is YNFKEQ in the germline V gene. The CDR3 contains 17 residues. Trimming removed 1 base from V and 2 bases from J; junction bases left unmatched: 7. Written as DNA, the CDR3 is TGTGCCAGCAGCCAAGTAGGAATAGCGGGGGTCACAGATACGCAGTATTTT. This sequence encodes CASSQVGIAGVTDTQYF.

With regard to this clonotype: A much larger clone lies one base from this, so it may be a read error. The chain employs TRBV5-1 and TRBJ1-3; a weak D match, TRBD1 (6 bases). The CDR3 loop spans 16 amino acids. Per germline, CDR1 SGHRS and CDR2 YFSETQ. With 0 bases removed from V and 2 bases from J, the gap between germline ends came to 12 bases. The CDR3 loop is CASSLDRAKAGNTIYF. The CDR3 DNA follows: TGCGCCAGCAGCTTGGACAGGGCGAAGGCTGGAAACACCATATATTTT.

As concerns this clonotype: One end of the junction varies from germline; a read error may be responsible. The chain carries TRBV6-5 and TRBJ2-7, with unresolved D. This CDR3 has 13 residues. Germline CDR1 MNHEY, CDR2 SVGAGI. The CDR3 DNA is TGTGTCAGCAGTTACTCGAAAGGCCACGAGCAGTACTTC. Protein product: CVSSYSKGHEQYF.

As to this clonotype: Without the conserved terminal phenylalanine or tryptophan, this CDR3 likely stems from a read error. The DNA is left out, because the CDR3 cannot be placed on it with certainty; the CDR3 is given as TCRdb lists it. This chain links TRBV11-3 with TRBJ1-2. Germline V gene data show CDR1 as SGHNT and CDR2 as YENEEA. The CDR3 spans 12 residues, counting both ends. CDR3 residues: CATKTCCYGNTL.

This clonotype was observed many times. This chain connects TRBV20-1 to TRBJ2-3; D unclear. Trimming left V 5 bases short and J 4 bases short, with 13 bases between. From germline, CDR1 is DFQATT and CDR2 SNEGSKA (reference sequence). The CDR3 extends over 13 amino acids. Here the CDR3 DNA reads TGCAGTGCTGCACCCACTGGGGCAGATACGCAGTATTTT. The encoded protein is CSAAPTGADTQYF.

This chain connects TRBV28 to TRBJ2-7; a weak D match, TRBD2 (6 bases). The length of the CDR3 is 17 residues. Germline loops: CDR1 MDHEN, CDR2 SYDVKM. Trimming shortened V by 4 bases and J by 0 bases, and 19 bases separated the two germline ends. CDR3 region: CASSWSFGRTVSYEQYF. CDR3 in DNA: TGTGCCAGCAGTTGGAGCTTCGGGAGAACGGTCTCCTACGAGCAGTACTTC.